This T cell receptor beta chain was captured by sequencing in a study of HIV-infected children after antiretroviral therapy interruption. This clonotype appeared many times. Antigen specificity is unknown. The ends lost 8 bases at V and 5 bases at J; junction bases unmatched: 12. The CDR3 covers 15 residues. Germline loops: CDR1 LNHDA, CDR2 SQIVND (reference sequence). Findings and caveats of the study: Naive CD4+ CDR3 sharing between time points fell after interruption began. The Gini coefficient of naive CD4+ repertoires rose, returning to baseline by 3 years.

Treatment denoted: PENTA 11 planned treatment interruption arm or continuous ART arm. The TCR library was built from RNA with a 3' RACE protocol and unique molecular identifiers. MiXCR, run by TCRdb on the 3' RACE reads, gives a single entry per CDR3 protein. The sample yields about 83,000 distinct CDR3 sequences, 6% to 8.5% seen once. The gene calls are TRBV19 and TRBJ2-3, with 8 bases fitting TRBD1. The sequences come from CD45RA+ CD4+ T cells from PBMCs, pooled from several time points, collected from a donor given antiretroviral therapy, either interrupted or continuous. Noted subset: naive CD4+ CD45RA+ CD45RO- T cells. This TCR came from a pool of human donors with HIV. The CDR3 loop is CASRGTGPPGDTQYF. In nucleotides, the CDR3 is TGTGCCAGTCGCGGGACAGGCCCCCCGGGAGATACGCAGTATTTT. The full variable domain, its missing parts supplied by reference TRBV19 and TRBJ2-3, is DGGITQSPKYLFRKEGQNVTLSCEQNLNHDAMYWYRQDPGQGLRLIYYSQIVNDFQKGDIAEGYSVSREKKESFPLTVTSAQKNPTAFYLCASRGTGPPGDTQYFGPGTRLTVL.